This T cell receptor (beta chain) was sequenced in a study of Graves' ophthalmopathy and Graves' hyperthyroidism. V was shortened by 6 bases and J by 13 bases, with 24 bases between the two germline ends. Germline V CDR1 and CDR2: SQVTM, ANQGSEA. The length of the CDR3 is 13 residues. The study amplified TCR beta CDR3 regions using RNA transcripts. HTBI primers were used in a first-round RT-PCR, which preceded a second-round multiplex PCR. TCRdb recomputed calls from the multiplex PCR reads with MiXCR, one row per CDR3 protein. The data show about 1.1 million distinct CDR3 sequences, less than 45% seen once.

The genes are TRBV29-1 and TRBJ1-1; D remains ambiguous. The origin of this receptor is an adult man with Graves' hyperthyroidism. The source material was peripheral blood or thyroid tissue (not recorded which). DNA of the CDR3: TGCAGCGTCCGTGTGGGTGGCACCGGGGATGTTTTCTTT. The encoded protein is CSVRVGGTGDVFF.